Listed below are T cell receptor beta chains from one sample, sequenced in a study of T cell responses to AZD1222 COVID-19 vaccine. Sequencing was performed with immunoSEQ multiplex PCR; in TCRdb, only in-frame clones are kept and a portion is missing. Altogether about 170,000 clones are present, approximately 95% being singletons, with the ten largest covering about 3.9%. The sample here was peripheral blood, taken on day 0 of AZD1222 vaccination. Receptors were obtained from an adult in good health. CDR3s include the opening cysteine and the closing phenylalanine or tryptophan. A D gene is named only where the DNA matches it firmly. Clone size is stated in some rows and not others, as once, few, many or a class when expanded.

j_call | d_call | clone_size | v_call | cdr3_aa | cdr3_nt
TRBJ1-6 | TRBD1 | once | TRBV13 | CASSWGQGRSPLHF | TGTGCCAGCAGCTGGGGACAGGGACGTTCACCCCTCCACTTT
TRBJ1-3 | TRBD1 | - | TRBV29-1 | CSSQGADTIYF | TGCAGCTCACAGGGGGCAGACACCATATATTTT
TRBJ1-5 | - | - | TRBV10-2 | CASSRQADSNQPQHF | TGCGCCAGCAGCAGACAGGCTGATAGCAATCAGCCCCAGCATTTT
TRBJ1-1 | - | - | TRBV5-4 | CASSLDLHNTNEAFF | TGTGCCAGCAGCTTAGACCTCCATAACACCAATGAAGCTTTCTTT
TRBJ1-4 | - | - | TRBV6-1 | CASSEGVRHEKLFF | TGTGCCAGCAGTGAAGGCGTCAGACATGAAAAACTGTTTTTT
TRBJ2-6 | - | - | TRBV2 | CASSEWGRGSGANVLTF | TGTGCCAGCAGTGAATGGGGTAGGGGCTCTGGGGCCAACGTCCTGACTTTC
TRBJ2-6 | - | - | TRBV7-9 | CASSLPGRANVLTF | TGTGCCAGCAGCCTCCCAGGAAGGGCCAACGTCCTGACTTTC
TRBJ2-2 | - | - | TRBV11-2 | CASSLPAEGGELFF | TGTGCCAGCAGCTTACCTGCTGAGGGCGGGGAGCTGTTTTTT
TRBJ1-6 | - | - | TRBV19 | CASRPDSYNSPLHF | TGTGCCAGTCGCCCCGACAGCTATAATTCACCCCTCCACTTT
TRBJ1-2 | - | - | TRBV18 | CASSPPGSSDGYTF | TGTGCCAGCTCACCACCCGGCAGTTCGGATGGCTACACCTTC